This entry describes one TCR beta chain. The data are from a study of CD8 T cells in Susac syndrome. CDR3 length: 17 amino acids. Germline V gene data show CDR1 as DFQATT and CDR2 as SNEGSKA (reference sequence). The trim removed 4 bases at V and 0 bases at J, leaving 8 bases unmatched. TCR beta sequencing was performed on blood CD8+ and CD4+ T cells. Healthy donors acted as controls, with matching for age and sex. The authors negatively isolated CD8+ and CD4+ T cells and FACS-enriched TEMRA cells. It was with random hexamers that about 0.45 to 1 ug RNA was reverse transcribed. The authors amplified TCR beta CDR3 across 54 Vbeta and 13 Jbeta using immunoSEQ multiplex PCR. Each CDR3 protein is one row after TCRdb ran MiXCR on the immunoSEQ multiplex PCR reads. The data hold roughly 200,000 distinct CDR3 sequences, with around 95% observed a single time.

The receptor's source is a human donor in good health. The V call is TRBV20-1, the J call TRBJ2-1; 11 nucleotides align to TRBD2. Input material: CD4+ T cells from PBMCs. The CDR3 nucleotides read TGCAGTGCTATTACTAGCGGGGGCCCCAGCTCCTACAATGAGCAGTTCTTC. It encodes CSAITSGGPSSYNEQFF.